This TCR beta chain was documented in a study of T cell responses to AZD1222 COVID-19 vaccine. Points on this clone: Antigen: not known.

The CDR3 spans 15 residues. CDR1 and CDR2 from the germline V gene are SGHDT and YYEEEE. V was clipped by 2 bases and J by 2 bases, with 10 bases between them. Study-level points and caveats: An increase in Spike-specific TCR breadth and depth was observed after two AZD1222 doses.

The repertoire was sequenced with immunoSEQ multiplex PCR; TCRdb's copy has only in-frame clones and lacks some. The repertoire holds approximately 190,000 clones, with approximately 93% as singletons. The sequence was obtained from an adult who received the AZD1222 COVID-19 vaccine. The chain couples TRBV5-6 to TRBJ2-2; D is possibly TRBD2 (5 bases). Source: peripheral blood, taken 28 days after the second AZD1222 dose. DNA for the CDR3: TGTGCCAGCAGCTTCTGGCCGGGAAACACCGGGGAGCTGTTTTTT. It translates to CASSFWPGNTGELFF. Together with reference TRBV5-6 and TRBJ2-2, the CDR3 gives the full variable domain: DAGVTQSPTHLIKTRGQQVTLRCSPKSGHDTVSWYQQALGQGPQFIFQYYEEEERQRGNFPDRFSGHQFPNYSSELNVNALLLGDSALYLCASSFWPGNTGELFFGEGSRLTVL.